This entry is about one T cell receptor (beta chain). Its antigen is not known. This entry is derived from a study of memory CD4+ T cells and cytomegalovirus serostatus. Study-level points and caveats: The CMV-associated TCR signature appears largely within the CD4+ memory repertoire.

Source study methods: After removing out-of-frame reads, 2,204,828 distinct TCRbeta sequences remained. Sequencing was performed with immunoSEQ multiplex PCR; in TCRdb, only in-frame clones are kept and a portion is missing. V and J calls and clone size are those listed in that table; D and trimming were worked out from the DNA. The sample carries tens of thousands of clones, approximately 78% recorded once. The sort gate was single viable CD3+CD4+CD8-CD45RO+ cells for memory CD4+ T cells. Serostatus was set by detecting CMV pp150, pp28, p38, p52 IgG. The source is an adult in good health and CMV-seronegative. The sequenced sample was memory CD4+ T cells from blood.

This CDR3 reads CASSQGFLGATEAFF. The CDR3 coding sequence is TGCGCCAGCAGCCAAGGTTTTCTGGGGGCTACTGAAGCTTTCTTT. This chain joins TRBV4-1 and TRBJ1-1; D may be TRBD1 (6 bases). V lost 1 base and J 5 bases, leaving 14 bases between the germline ends. Germline lookup yields CDR1 MGHRA and CDR2 YSYEKL. The length of the CDR3 is 15 residues.